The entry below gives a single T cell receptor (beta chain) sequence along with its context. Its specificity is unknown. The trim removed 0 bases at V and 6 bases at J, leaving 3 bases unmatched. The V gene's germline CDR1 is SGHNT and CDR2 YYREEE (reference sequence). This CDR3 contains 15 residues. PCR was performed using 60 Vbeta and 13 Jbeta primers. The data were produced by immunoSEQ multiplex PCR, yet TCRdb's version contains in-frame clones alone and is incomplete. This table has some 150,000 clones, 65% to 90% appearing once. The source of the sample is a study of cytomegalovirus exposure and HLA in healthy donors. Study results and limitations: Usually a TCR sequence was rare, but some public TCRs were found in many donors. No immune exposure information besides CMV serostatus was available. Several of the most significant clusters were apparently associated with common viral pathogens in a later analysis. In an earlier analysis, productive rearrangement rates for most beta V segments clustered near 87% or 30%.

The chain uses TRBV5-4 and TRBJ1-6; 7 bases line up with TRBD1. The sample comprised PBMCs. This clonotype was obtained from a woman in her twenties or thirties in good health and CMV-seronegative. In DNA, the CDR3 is TGTGCCAGCAGCTTGGATGGGACAGCTAATTCACCCCTCCACTTT. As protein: CASSLDGTANSPLHF.